This T cell receptor beta chain came from a study of blood T cell repertoires in COVID-19. This clone was seen only once. Adults between about 18 and 95 years of age took part from under 25 US areas. Clinical history as reported by participants underpinned cohort assignment. The recovered donors of Cohort 3 showed two negative PCRs, clearance, or symptom resolution. Using immunoSEQ multiplex PCR, the repertoire was profiled, and TCRdb retains in-frame clones only, with some absent. The sample consists of approximately 260,000 clones, 75% to 95% of them appearing once. V was pared by 2 bases and J by 2 bases, with 14 bases between. CDR1 SGHNT and CDR2 YENEEA come from the germline V gene. The CDR3 is made up of 16 amino acids.

The sample taken for sequencing was PBMCs or T cells enriched from blood (not recorded which). This TCR was sampled from a young woman who had recovered from COVID-19. V usage is TRBV11-3 and J usage is TRBJ2-3, with D tentatively TRBD2 (5 bases). CDR3 amino acids: CASSLYFGENTDTQYF. Here the CDR3 DNA reads TGTGCCAGCAGCTTATACTTTGGGGAGAACACAGATACGCAGTATTTT.